Listed here is a single TCR beta chain. Its antigen is undetermined. This sample stems from a study of T cell responses to AZD1222 COVID-19 vaccine. General study results and limits: White British ancestry dominated among donors, who included more females, and clonal diversity was possibly underestimated. Close to half of spike-specific TCRs reportedly recognize unmutated variant regions. Sampling captured repertoires only after the peak T cell response.

Here immunoSEQ multiplex PCR was the method, and the copy in TCRdb shows in-frame clones only, minus some. The table lists 150,000 to 200,000 clones, approximately 95% of them singletons. Sequenced material: peripheral blood, taken on day 0 of AZD1222 vaccination. The TCR originated in an adult in good health.

The CDR3 region is CASSREPGNNGNTIYF. CDR3 coding DNA: TGCGCCAGCAGCCGAGAACCAGGGAATAATGGAAACACCATATATTTT. V and J are TRBV5-1 and TRBJ1-3, with TRBD1 as a possible D gene (5 bases). This CDR3 has 16 residues. CDR1 is SGHRS and CDR2 is YFSETQ in the germline V gene. V lost 4 bases, J lost 3 bases, and 17 bases lay in between.